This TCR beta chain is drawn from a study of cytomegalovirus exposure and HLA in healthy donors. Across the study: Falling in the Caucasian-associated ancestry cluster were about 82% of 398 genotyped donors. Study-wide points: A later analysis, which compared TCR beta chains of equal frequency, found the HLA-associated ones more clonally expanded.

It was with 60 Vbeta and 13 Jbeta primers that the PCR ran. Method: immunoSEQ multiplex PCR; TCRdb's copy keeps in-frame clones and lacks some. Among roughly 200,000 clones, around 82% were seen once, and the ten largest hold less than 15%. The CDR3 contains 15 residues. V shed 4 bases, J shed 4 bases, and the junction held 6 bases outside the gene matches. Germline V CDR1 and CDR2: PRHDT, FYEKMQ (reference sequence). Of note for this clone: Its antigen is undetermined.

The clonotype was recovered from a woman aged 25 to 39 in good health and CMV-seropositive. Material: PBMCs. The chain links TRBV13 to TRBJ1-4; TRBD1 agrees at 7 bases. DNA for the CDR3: TGTGCCAGCAGCTCACCCGGGACAGATAATGAAAAACTGTTTTTT. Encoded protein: CASSSPGTDNEKLFF.